Presented here are 10 T cell receptor beta chains from one specimen sequenced in a study of T cell repertoires in cytomegalovirus infection. TCRdb ran MiXCR on the reads and lists one entry per CDR3 protein. The sample contains some 300,000 distinct CDR3 sequences, 9.6% of which appear only once. The sequenced sample was PBMCs. These receptors all stem from a human donor in good health (CMV status not recorded). Some clones in this sample may be carry-over from other donors' samples.

This clonotype was seen a handful of times. This sequence joins TRBV29-1 and TRBJ2-5, with a weak D call TRBD1 (6 bases). Germline CDR1 is SQVTM and CDR2 is ANQGSEA. The CDR3 extends over 11 amino acids. V was clipped by 4 bases and J by 4 bases, with 7 bases between them. The CDR3 coding sequence is TGCAGCGTTGGAGGGGGAGAGACCCAGTACTTC. It specifies CSVGGGETQYF. Based on the CDR3 plus reference TRBV29-1 and TRBJ2-5, the full variable domain is SAVISQKPSRDICQRGTSLTIQCQVDSQVTMMFWYRQQPGQSLTLIATANQGSEATYESGFVIDKFPISRPNLTFSTLTVSNMSPEDSSIYLCSVGGGETQYFGPGTRLLVL.

The chain uses TRBV2 and TRBJ2-3, with 7 bases aligning to TRBD2. The CDR3 contains 14 residues. CDR1 and CDR2 from the germline V gene are SNHLY and FYNNEI. The ends lost 5 bases at V and 4 bases at J; junction bases unmatched: 6. The CDR3 here is CASSPGGLADTQYF. The DNA for the CDR3 is TGTGCCAGCAGTCCCGGCGGACTAGCAGATACGCAGTATTTT.

Only a few counts were recorded for this clonotype. The CDR3 coding sequence is TGCAGTGCTCGGGACGGAGATCAGCCCCAGCATTTT. This sequence encodes CSARDGDQPQHF. V is TRBV20-1 and J is TRBJ1-5, with a tentative D call TRBD1 (5 bases). V dropped 5 bases and J dropped 5 bases, with 10 bases sitting between them. The CDR3 contains 12 residues. Germline values: CDR1 DFQATT, CDR2 SNEGSKA (reference sequence).

The chain carries TRBV2 and TRBJ2-5; a possible D gene is TRBD2 (5 bases). Trimming pared 6 bases from V and 1 base from J, leaving 9 bases between. Germline CDR1 is SNHLY and CDR2 is FYNNEI. The CDR3 covers 13 residues. The CDR3 bases are TGTGCCAGCAGACCGGACTTCCAAGAGACCCAGTACTTC. It codes for CASRPDFQETQYF.

The genes are TRBV27 and TRBJ2-1, with 14 nucleotides matching TRBD2. Losses at the gene ends were 5 bases for V and 5 bases for J; bases not matched to a gene: 5. Germline assignment: CDR1 MNHEY and CDR2 SMNVEV (reference sequence). The CDR3 is 16 residues long. DNA of the CDR3: TGTGCCAGCAGTCGACTAGCGGGGGGGTATGACAATGAGCAGTTCTTC. Its protein product is CASSRLAGGYDNEQFF.

This clonotype was counted many times. V and J are TRBV6-2 or TRBV6-3 and TRBJ1-2; no firm D call. CDR1 and CDR2 from the germline V gene are MNHEY and SVGEGT. This CDR3 spans 14 amino acids. V shed 2 bases and J shed 1 base, with 8 bases lying between them. The CDR3 here is CASSYVGSNYGYTF. CDR3 DNA: TGTGCCAGCAGTTACGTGGGGAGTAACTATGGCTACACCTTC.

This clonotype was seen a handful of times. The J gene is TRBJ1-4, the V gene TRBV29-1; 8 nucleotides match TRBD1. Looked up from germline, CDR1 is SQVTM and CDR2 is ANQGSEA. The CDR3 consists of 14 residues. With V trimmed by 6 bases and J by 7 bases, 10 bases remained unmatched. In nucleotides, the CDR3 is TGCAGCGTCTTGGGACAGGACACTGGTGAAAAACTGTTTTTT. This codes for CSVLGQDTGEKLFF. The whole variable domain, remainder taken from reference TRBV29-1 and TRBJ1-4, is SAVISQKPSRDICQRGTSLTIQCQVDSQVTMMFWYRQQPGQSLTLIATANQGSEATYESGFVIDKFPISRPNLTFSTLTVSNMSPEDSSIYLCSVLGQDTGEKLFFGSGTQLSVL.

This clonotype came up many times. The chain combines TRBV29-1 with TRBJ2-4, with 8 nucleotides matching TRBD1. The CDR3 contains 15 residues. Trimming took 3 bases from V and 0 from J; bases not matched to a gene: 4. The germline CDR1 and CDR2 sequences are SQVTM and ANQGSEA. In DNA form, the CDR3 reads TGCAGCGTTGAGCTGACAGGGGTAGCCAAAAACATTCAGTACTTC. Residues: CSVELTGVAKNIQYF.

This clonotype has at least ten counts. The J gene is TRBJ1-2, the V gene TRBV7-2; D is ambiguous. V was clipped by 8 bases and J by 8 bases, with 15 bases between them. Germline V gene data show CDR1 as SGHTA and CDR2 as FQGNSA. The CDR3 is 12 amino acids. The CDR3 spells CASPREAGGYTF. The CDR3 DNA reads TGTGCCAGCCCTCGTGAGGCGGGGGGCTACACCTTC. Using reference TRBV7-2 and TRBJ1-2 for the parts outside the CDR3, the full variable domain is GAGVSQSPSNKVTEKGKDVELRCDPISGHTALYWYRQSLGQGLEFLIYFQGNSAPDKSGLPSDRFSAERTGGSVSTLTIQRTQQEDSAVYLCASPREAGGYTFGSGTRLTVV.

This clonotype was picked up a small number of times. The chain recombines TRBV9 with TRBJ1-3; D is ambiguous. V shed 0 bases and J shed 1 base, with 8 bases lying between them. Germline lookup yields CDR1 SGDLS and CDR2 YYNGEE. The CDR3 contains 15 residues. This CDR3 is CASSVGISSGNTIYF. The CDR3 region has the DNA TGTGCCAGCAGCGTAGGGATAAGTTCTGGAAACACCATATATTTT.